Listed here are 18 T cell receptor beta chains from one sample, sequenced in a study of blood T cell repertoires in COVID-19. Libraries were prepared by immunoSEQ multiplex PCR; TCRdb keeps only in-frame clonotypes and omits some of them. Of about 150,000 clones in the sample, approximately 86% are singletons; the top ten hold roughly 0.6%. Sequencing used peripheral blood. The receptors here all came from a man aged 55-75 years with COVID-19, enrolled during active disease.

J is TRBJ2-1 and V is TRBV19, with TRBD1 matching over 7 bases. Germline lookup yields CDR1 LNHDA and CDR2 SQIVND (reference sequence). V lost 7 bases and J lost 0; bases outside the gene matches: 6. This CDR3 comprises 15 residues. This CDR3 reads CASNPGDSSYNEQFF. The CDR3, as DNA: TGTGCCAGTAACCCAGGGGACAGCTCCTACAATGAGCAGTTCTTC.

The rearrangement joins TRBV4-3 to TRBJ1-1; no firm D call. CDR1 is LGHNA, CDR2 YSLEER, per germline. The germline V and J ends were trimmed by 0 bases and 6 bases, with 17 bases remaining between them. The CDR3 runs to 16 residues. CDR3 amino acids: CASSQDVREVSSEAFF. The CDR3, as DNA: TGCGCCAGCAGCCAAGACGTCAGAGAGGTTAGTTCTGAAGCTTTCTTT.

This clone was recorded only once. The chain combines TRBV7-2 with TRBJ1-5; TRBD1 agrees at 9 bases. This CDR3 spans 15 amino acids. CDR1 SGHTA and CDR2 FQGNSA come from the germline V gene. V gave up 2 bases and J gave up 6 bases; unmatched junction bases: 5. CDR3 DNA sequence: TGTGCCAGCAGCTTAACAGGGGGCGGCGGTCAGCCCCAGCATTTT. Encoded protein: CASSLTGGGGQPQHF.

The chain combines TRBV30 with TRBJ1-1; 7 bases agree with TRBD1. With 0 bases clipped from V and 2 bases from J, the junction kept 6 bases outside the gene matches. CDR1 is GTSNPN, CDR2 SVGIG, per germline (reference sequence). The CDR3 runs to 15 residues. CDR3 sequence reads: CAWSVNRGPNTEAFF. CDR3 DNA sequence: TGTGCCTGGAGTGTAAACAGGGGACCAAACACTGAAGCTTTCTTT.

The chain is built from TRBV19 and TRBJ2-1, with TRBD2 matching 10 bases. The CDR3 contains 18 residues. The J segment lost 4 bases and the V segment lost 6 bases, leaving 15 bases of the junction unmatched. CDR1 is LNHDA, CDR2 SQIVND, per germline (reference sequence). CDR3 in DNA: TGTGCCAGTAGCCCAGGGCCCCCAAGGACTAGCGGTTACAATGAGCAGTTCTTC. Translating gives CASSPGPPRTSGYNEQFF. The full variable domain, with the rest looked up from reference TRBV19 and TRBJ2-1, is DGGITQSPKYLFRKEGQNVTLSCEQNLNHDAMYWYRQDPGQGLRLIYYSQIVNDFQKGDIAEGYSVSREKKESFPLTVTSAQKNPTAFYLCASSPGPPRTSGYNEQFFGPGTRLTVL.

The chain couples TRBV7-9 to TRBJ1-5, with 7 bases that match TRBD1. Germline values: CDR1 SEHNR, CDR2 FQNEAQ (reference sequence). V lost 1 base and J lost 6; bases outside the gene matches: 6. This CDR3 is built from 15 residues. The CDR3 loop reads CASSLGRQGGQPQHF. The CDR3 DNA sequence: TGTGCCAGCAGCTTAGGCCGACAGGGCGGTCAGCCCCAGCATTTT.

V and J are TRBV11-2 and TRBJ1-2; 8 bases are shared with TRBD1. The CDR3 consists of 15 residues. J gave up 6 bases and V 6 bases, and 12 bases lay outside the gene matches. Germline CDR1 SGHAT, CDR2 FQNNGV. The CDR3 protein is CASRDRPTGGNGYTF. CDR3 DNA: TGTGCCAGCAGAGATAGACCTACAGGGGGGAATGGCTACACCTTC.

This rearrangement joins TRBV7-9 to TRBJ2-3, with D perhaps TRBD2 (6 bases). Trimming removed 0 bases from V and 4 bases from J, with 11 bases in between. CDR1 SEHNR and CDR2 FQNEAQ come from the germline V gene (reference sequence). This CDR3 contains 15 residues. The CDR3 loop reads CASSLAGGIADTQYF. The CDR3, as DNA: TGTGCCAGCAGCTTAGCGGGCGGGATCGCAGATACGCAGTATTTT.

V is TRBV9 and J is TRBJ1-1, with D unresolved. Germline assignment: CDR1 SGDLS and CDR2 YYNGEE. The CDR3 has 15 residues. V lost 0 bases and J 1 base, leaving 10 bases between the germline ends. The CDR3 bases are TGTGCCAGCAGCGTAGAACCGGGAGGGAACACTGAAGCTTTCTTT. It translates to CASSVEPGGNTEAFF.

This clone is a singleton in its sample. This CDR3 is also generated by other DNA sequences in the sample. The chain combines TRBV24-1 with TRBJ1-4, with 8 bases lining up with TRBD1. Per germline, CDR1 KGHDR and CDR2 SFDVKD. The CDR3 covers 15 residues. Trimming removed 4 bases from V and 8 bases from J; junction bases left unmatched: 8. CDR3 nucleotides: TGTGCCACCAGTGACCCAGGACAGGGTGACGAAAAACTGTTTTTT. Protein product: CATSDPGQGDEKLFF.

The V gene is TRBV24-1, the J gene TRBJ2-7; tentatively, D is TRBD2 (6 bases). CDR1 is KGHDR and CDR2 is SFDVKD in the germline V gene. Trimming took 3 bases from V and 6 from J, leaving 14 bases between them. The CDR3 consists of 14 residues. CDR3 DNA: TGTGCCACCAGTGATCCCGGGACTGGCGGCGAGCAGTACTTC. Its protein is CATSDPGTGGEQYF.

The chain recombines TRBV6-5 with TRBJ1-2, with 7 bases lining up with TRBD1. This CDR3 is built from 14 residues. Germline loops: CDR1 MNHEY, CDR2 SVGAGI. Germline trimming cut 5 bases from V and 2 bases from J; bases unmatched to any gene: 5. CDR3: CASSRQGENYGYTF. CDR3 in DNA: TGTGCCAGCAGTCGACAGGGAGAAAACTATGGCTACACCTTC.

The genes are TRBV19 and TRBJ1-6, with 8 bases fitting TRBD1. The germline CDR1 and CDR2 sequences are LNHDA and SQIVND (reference sequence). The CDR3 spans 15 residues. The V gene end was trimmed by 4 bases and the J gene end by 9 bases; junction bases not matched to a gene: 8. The CDR3 sequence: CASSTTDRVLSPLHF. CDR3 DNA: TGTGCCAGTAGTACAACGGACAGGGTACTTTCACCCCTCCACTTT.

This chain links TRBV6-5 with TRBJ1-2, with D tentatively TRBD1 (5 bases). CDR3 length: 12 residues. V was trimmed by 10 bases and J by 0 bases, leaving 9 bases between them. The germline V gene encodes CDR1 MNHEY and CDR2 SVGAGI. CDR3 residues: CATRQTNYGYTF. For the CDR3, the DNA is TGTGCCACCAGACAGACTAACTATGGCTACACCTTC.

The CDR3 region is CASSRTNYRGHQPQHF. The DNA for the CDR3 is TGTGCCAGCAGTCGCACGAATTACAGGGGGCATCAGCCCCAGCATTTT. J is TRBJ1-5 and V is TRBV28; 9 bases fit TRBD1. Germline V gene lookup returns CDR1 MDHEN and CDR2 SYDVKM. V was clipped by 5 bases and J by 5 bases; unmatched bases: 10. The CDR3 spans 16 residues.

With respect to this clone: One end of the junction varies from germline; a read error may be responsible. V is TRBV7-9 and J is TRBJ2-3; 10 bases match TRBD1. This CDR3 is built from 15 residues. Germline-derived CDR1 and CDR2 are SEHNR and FQNEAQ (reference sequence). The CDR3 DNA sequence: TGTGCCAGCAGCTTAGCGTCGGGACAGGGGCAAGCTAGGGATTTT. Translating gives CASSLASGQGQARDF.

The chain joins TRBV7-9 to TRBJ1-4, with 8 nucleotides matching TRBD1. The V gene end was trimmed by 5 bases and the J gene end by 3 bases; junction bases not matched to a gene: 5. This CDR3 has 15 amino acids. Per the germline V gene, CDR1 is SEHNR and CDR2 is FQNEAQ (reference sequence). The CDR3 DNA follows: TGTGCCAGCAGCAACGGACAGGGCCCTAATGAAAAACTGTTTTTT. Its protein product is CASSNGQGPNEKLFF.

This chain connects TRBV18 to TRBJ1-1; 9 bases are shared with TRBD1. The CDR3 runs to 14 residues. Germline assignment: CDR1 KGHSH and CDR2 LQKENI. The junction had 3 bases not matched to a gene; V was cut back by 1 base and J by 6 bases. The CDR3: CASSPQGQGAEAFF. Written as DNA, the CDR3 is TGTGCCAGCTCACCACAGGGACAGGGTGCTGAAGCTTTCTTT.